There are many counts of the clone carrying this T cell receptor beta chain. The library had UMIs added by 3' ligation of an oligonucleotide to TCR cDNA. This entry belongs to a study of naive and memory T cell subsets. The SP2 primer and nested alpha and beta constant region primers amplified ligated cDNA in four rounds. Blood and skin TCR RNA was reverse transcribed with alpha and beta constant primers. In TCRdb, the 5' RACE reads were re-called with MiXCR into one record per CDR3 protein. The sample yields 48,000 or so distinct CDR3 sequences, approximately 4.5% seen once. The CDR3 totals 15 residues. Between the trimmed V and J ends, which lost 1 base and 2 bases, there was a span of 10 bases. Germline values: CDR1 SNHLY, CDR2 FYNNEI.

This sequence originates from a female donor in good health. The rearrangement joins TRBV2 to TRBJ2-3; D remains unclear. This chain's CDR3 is CASSEGAAITDTQYF. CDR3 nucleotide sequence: TGTGCCAGCAGTGAAGGGGCCGCAATCACAGATACGCAGTATTTT.